This record covers a single T cell receptor beta chain. TCRdb's table, derived via immunoSEQ multiplex PCR, lists solely in-frame clones and lacks some. The table has over 100,000 clones, 70% to 90% seen once. This entry is derived from a study of control samples from healthy donors and cancer patients. Trimming cost V 2 bases and J 3 bases, with 12 bases left between them. CDR1 and CDR2 from the germline V gene are SGHRS and YFSETQ. The CDR3 runs to 14 residues. The source is a middle-aged man in good health. The sequenced sample consisted of blood. The rearrangement joins TRBV5-1 to TRBJ2-7; the D gene is possibly TRBD1 (6 bases). DNA of the CDR3: TGCGCCAGCAGCTTCAGGGGTACAAACTACGAGCAGTACTTC. Its protein product is CASSFRGTNYEQYF.